The next 15 T cell receptor beta chains were all read from a single sample in a study of cytomegalovirus exposure and HLA in healthy donors. PCR was performed using 60 Vbeta and 13 Jbeta primers. Profiling relied on immunoSEQ multiplex PCR, and the TCRdb table lists in-frame clones only, not all of them. Of about 190,000 clones listed, 80% to 85% are singletons. Source material: PBMCs. The receptors stem from a woman under 30 in good health and CMV-seronegative.

V gene TRBV19 combines with J gene TRBJ1-2; possibly TRBD1 for D (6 bases). CDR1 LNHDA and CDR2 SQIVND come from the germline V gene (reference sequence). The V end lost 6 bases, the J end lost 6 bases, and 14 bases lay between the germline ends. CDR3 length: 13 amino acids. The CDR3 region is CASRTRGVDGYTF. The CDR3 coding sequence is TGTGCCAGTAGGACCAGGGGAGTGGATGGCTACACCTTC.

This clone has more than one count but fewer than ten. CDR3 sequence: CASRSFGGGDNQPQHF. Written as DNA, the CDR3 is TGTGCCAGTAGAAGCTTTGGAGGGGGCGACAATCAGCCCCAGCATTTT. The chain carries TRBV19 and TRBJ1-5; 7 nucleotides match TRBD1. This CDR3 is built from 16 residues. Germline lookup yields CDR1 LNHDA and CDR2 SQIVND (reference sequence). V was clipped by 6 bases and J by 3 bases; unmatched bases: 11.

The chain combines TRBV30 with TRBJ1-1; D may be TRBD1 (5 bases). The germline V gene has CDR1 GTSNPN and CDR2 SVGIG (reference sequence). V was trimmed by 0 bases and J by 6 bases, leaving 26 bases between them. This CDR3 is built from 18 residues. Here the CDR3 reads CAWSVSDLGFGGGPEAFF. In nucleotides, the CDR3 is TGTGCCTGGAGTGTCTCCGATCTTGGATTCGGGGGAGGACCTGAAGCTTTCTTT.

The CDR3 here is CASRGGYEQYF. For the CDR3, the DNA is TGTGCCAGCCGGGGTGGGTACGAGCAGTACTTC. The gene calls are TRBV2 and TRBJ2-7, with D possibly matching TRBD2 (5 bases). Germline V gene lookup returns CDR1 SNHLY and CDR2 FYNNEI. The CDR3 loop spans 11 amino acids. Trimming took off 8 bases at V and 4 bases at J, with 9 bases between the two ends. The complete variable domain, with remaining parts taken from reference TRBV2 and TRBJ2-7, reads EPEVTQTPSHQVTQMGQEVILRCVPISNHLYFYWYRQILGQKVEFLVSFYNNEISEKSEIFDDQFSVERPDGSNFTLKIRSTKLEDSAMYFCASRGGYEQYFGPGTRLTVT.

About this clone: Other DNA sequences in this sample translate to the same CDR3. The chain couples TRBV6-5 to TRBJ2-5; D is undetermined. The CDR3 spans 13 residues. Trimming removed 0 bases at V and 5 bases at J, with 7 bases between. Germline V gene data show CDR1 as MNHEY and CDR2 as SVGAGI. This chain's CDR3 is CASSYSSWETQYF. In DNA form, the CDR3 reads TGTGCCAGCAGTTACTCGAGTTGGGAGACCCAGTACTTC.

The sample holds one count of this clone. The rearrangement uses TRBV30 and TRBJ2-7, with D tentatively TRBD1 (6 bases). Germline V CDR1 and CDR2: GTSNPN, SVGIG (reference sequence). The germline V and J ends were trimmed by 2 bases and 0 bases, with 14 bases remaining between them. The CDR3 sequence is 15 residues long. CDR3 sequence reads: CAWSPDTGFSYEQYF. CDR3 nucleotide sequence: TGTGCCTGGAGTCCCGATACAGGGTTCTCCTACGAGCAGTACTTC. The whole variable domain, filled in from reference TRBV30 and TRBJ2-7, reads SQTIHQWPATLVQPVGSPLSLECTVEGTSNPNLYWYRQAAGRGLQLLFYSVGIGQISSEVPQNLSASRPQDRQFILSSKKLLLSDSGFYLCAWSPDTGFSYEQYFGPGTRLTVT.

The genes are TRBV28 and TRBJ1-4, with a tentative D call TRBD1 (6 bases). CDR1 and CDR2 from the germline V gene are MDHEN and SYDVKM. The CDR3 runs 15 residues. Deletions cut 7 bases from V and 10 bases from J, with 22 bases between. CDR3 bases: TGTGCCAGCACTTCTCGGACAGAGGAGAACGGAAAACTGTTTTTT. This sequence encodes CASTSRTEENGKLFF.

J is TRBJ2-5 and V is TRBV5-1; D unclear. The V and J ends lost 6 bases and 1 base respectively, with 10 bases between them. The CDR3 spans 13 residues. Germline CDR1 SGHRS, CDR2 YFSETQ. Written as DNA, the CDR3 is TGCGCCAGCATGGAGAATCCCCAAGAGACCCAGTACTTC. Translating gives CASMENPQETQYF.

The chain employs TRBV29-1 and TRBJ2-7, with D uncertain. V lost 2 bases to trimming and J lost 0 bases, with 8 bases between them. The CDR3 totals 13 residues. Germline-derived CDR1 and CDR2 are SQVTM and ANQGSEA. The chain's CDR3 is CSVEFRDSYEQYF. DNA of the CDR3: TGCAGCGTTGAATTCCGAGACTCCTACGAGCAGTACTTC.

The rearrangement links TRBV15 to TRBJ1-5; D is undetermined. The CDR3 extends over 13 amino acids. Between the trimmed V and J ends, which lost 8 bases and 5 bases, there was a span of 13 bases. CDR1 and CDR2 (germline): LNHNV, YYDKDF (reference sequence). CDR3 amino acids: CATSWAGDQPQHF. The CDR3 coding sequence is TGTGCCACCTCTTGGGCCGGGGATCAGCCCCAGCATTTT.

The chain joins TRBV14 to TRBJ2-7, with 7 bases that match TRBD1. Trimming cost V 4 bases and J 0 bases; bases outside gene matches: 6. Germline V gene data show CDR1 as SGHDN and CDR2 as FVKESK. The CDR3 length is 15 residues. The CDR3 DNA reads as TGTGCCAGCAGCCGTCGGGACAGCCTCTCCTACGAGCAGTACTTC. As protein: CASSRRDSLSYEQYF. The variable domain in full, completed from reference TRBV14 and TRBJ2-7, reads EAGVTQFPSHSVIEKGQTVTLRCDPISGHDNLYWYRRVMGKEIKFLLHFVKESKQDESGMPNNRFLAERTGGTYSTLKVQPAELEDSGVYFCASSRRDSLSYEQYFGPGTRLTVT.

The J gene is TRBJ1-1, the V gene TRBV14; D remains ambiguous. The V and J ends lost 0 bases and 3 bases respectively, with 14 bases between them. The CDR3 is 16 amino acids. In germline, CDR1 is SGHDN, CDR2 FVKESK. The CDR3 DNA reads TGTGCCAGCAGCCAAGACCCCGGGGTGAGGGACACTGAAGCTTTCTTT. Protein: CASSQDPGVRDTEAFF.

The DNA for the CDR3 is TGTGCCACAGGGTTTACCTCCTACGAGCAGTACTTC. This codes for CATGFTSYEQYF. This chain joins TRBV14 and TRBJ2-7; maybe TRBD1 (5 bases). Germline V gene lookup returns CDR1 SGHDN and CDR2 FVKESK. V lost 10 bases to trimming and J lost 0 bases, with 10 bases between them. The CDR3 loop spans 12 amino acids.

The chain combines TRBV6-5 with TRBJ1-6; tentative D call: TRBD1 (5 bases). The V and J ends lost 6 bases and 9 bases respectively, with 18 bases between them. The CDR3 extends over 15 amino acids. Germline V gives CDR1 MNHEY, CDR2 SVGAGI. CDR3 in DNA: TGTGCCAGCAGGATGCGGGACGGCGGGACTTCACCCCTCCACTTT. Its translation: CASRMRDGGTSPLHF.

V usage is TRBV28 and J usage is TRBJ1-2, with TRBD1 matching over 8 bases. CDR1 and CDR2 (germline): MDHEN, SYDVKM. The length of the CDR3 is 13 residues. The V segment lost 6 bases and the J segment 4 bases; nucleotides outside the gene matches: 4. The CDR3 region has the DNA TGTGCCAGCAGCGCTGACAGGGGCTATGGCTACACCTTC. Translating it yields CASSADRGYGYTF.